This T cell receptor (beta chain) came from a study of early T cells in non-severe SARS-CoV-2 infection. On the study more broadly: Unsorted whole-blood RNA was sequenced in bulk, leaving chains unpaired. Broader study findings: Matching results from VDJdb favored anti-spike CD8 responses, leaving private and CD4 specificities undetected.

This clonotype was seen repeatedly, ten times or more. Its antigen is not known. Per germline, CDR1 SGHTA and CDR2 FQGTGA. The CDR3 has 15 residues. Trimming shortened V by 1 base and J by 4 bases, and 13 bases separated the two germline ends. TCRdb re-called the 5' RACE reads through MiXCR, storing one row per CDR3 protein. The sample lists 35,000 to 40,000 distinct CDR3 sequences, 5% to 6% occurring once. This chain links TRBV7-3 with TRBJ2-5, with a tentative D call TRBD1 (6 bases). The clonotype originates from an adult who was a healthcare worker with PCR-confirmed SARS-CoV-2 infection or an uninfected control (not recorded which). The sample was whole blood. The CDR3 region is CASSLSNRDRETQYF. The CDR3 nucleotides read TGTGCCAGCAGCTTAAGTAACAGGGACCGAGAGACCCAGTACTTC.